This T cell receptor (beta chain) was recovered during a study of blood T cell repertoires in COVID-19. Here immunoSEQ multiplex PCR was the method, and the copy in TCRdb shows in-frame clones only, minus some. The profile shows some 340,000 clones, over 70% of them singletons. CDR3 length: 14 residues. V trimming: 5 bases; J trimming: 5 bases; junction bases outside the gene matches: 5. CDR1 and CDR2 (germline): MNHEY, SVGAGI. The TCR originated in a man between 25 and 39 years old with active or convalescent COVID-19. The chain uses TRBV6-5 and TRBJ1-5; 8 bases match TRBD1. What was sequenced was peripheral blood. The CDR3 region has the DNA TGTGCCAGCAGTCCCGACAGGGGAGATCAGCCCCAGCATTTT. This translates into CASSPDRGDQPQHF.